The 2 T cell receptor beta chains listed next were all sequenced from one sample in a study of blood T cell repertoires in COVID-19. Using immunoSEQ multiplex PCR, the repertoire was profiled, and TCRdb retains in-frame clones only, with some absent. The sample lists 250,000 to 350,000 clones, 70% to 85% seen once, with roughly 0.87% in the top ten. Sequencing was carried out using peripheral blood. The receptors shown here come from a human donor with COVID-19, enrolled during active disease. The donor label of this sample is uncertain.

The J gene is TRBJ2-3, the V gene TRBV30, with 10 bases that match TRBD1. CDR3 length: 13 amino acids. J was trimmed by 6 bases and V by 0 bases; bases with no gene match: 0. Germline CDR1 is GTSNPN and CDR2 is SVGIG (reference sequence). The CDR3 DNA sequence: TGTGCCTGGAGTGTGGACAGGGGGGATACGCAGTATTTT. The encoded protein is CAWSVDRGDTQYF.

V is TRBV6-2 or TRBV6-3 and J is TRBJ1-3; 7 bases are a match to TRBD1. Germline CDR1 and CDR2: MNHEY and SVGEGT. Losses at the gene ends were 5 bases for V and 0 bases for J; bases not matched to a gene: 7. The CDR3 has 16 amino acids. CDR3 nucleotide sequence: TGTGCCAGCAGTCGAACCGGGACAGTCTCTGGAAACACCATATATTTT. Translated: CASSRTGTVSGNTIYF.